The sequence of this T cell receptor (beta chain) was determined in a study of blood T cell repertoires in COVID-19. Study overall: PBMCs, B-cell-depleted T cells, or T cells were the source of the cDNA or gDNA that made up the material.

In its sample, this clone was seen once. Data came from immunoSEQ multiplex PCR; TCRdb stores just in-frame clones and leaves some out. This table holds roughly 150,000 clones, about 88% found once. The CDR3 has 16 amino acids. J gave up 5 bases and V 2 bases, and 11 bases lay outside the gene matches. The germline gives CDR1 MGHRA, CDR2 YSYEKL. The TCR sequence derives from a human donor in a cohort sampled during active COVID-19. The sequenced sample was peripheral blood. This chain uses TRBV4-1 with TRBJ2-7, with 8 bases lining up with TRBD1. CDR3: CASSQNMAQGVHEQYF. CDR3 DNA sequence: TGCGCCAGCAGCCAAAATATGGCACAGGGGGTCCACGAGCAGTACTTC.